These T cell receptor beta chains were read from a single sample in a study of shared clonotypes between healthy human individuals. TCRdb's table, derived via immunoSEQ multiplex PCR, lists solely in-frame clones and lacks some. The profile shows just over 2,000,000 clones, roughly 96% of them singletons. The source material was naive CD4+ T cells sorted from blood. These receptors were obtained from a man between 18 and 35 years old in good health. Both conserved end residues are trimmed from each CDR3.

V | CDR3
TRBV6-6 | ASSAASSYNEQF
TRBV6-1 | ASSDEGSNYGYT
TRBV2 | ASSSVGPLH
TRBV11-2 | ASSSIRDRGRNEQF
TRBV5-5 | ASRQGDKTQY
TRBV4-1 | ASSFGRRETQY
TRBV12-2 | ASRLARHREGEYGYT
TRBV6-5 | ANRNDPANTGELF
TRBV19 | ASSRDVNYGYT
TRBV18 | ASSYSGDNEQF
TRBV4-3 | ASSPDGGVAGVEETQY
TRBV7-8 | AGSLAWPLGSEETQY
TRBV7-3 | ASSLGVTNSPLH
TRBV6-5 | ASSSLTHGYEQY
TRBV7-7 | ASSLGQGSLQPQH
TRBV5-1 | ASSLGSGSSYEQY
TRBV5-5 | ASSSTQGALY
TRBV15 | ATSRDPYSGYEQY
TRBV7-2 | ASSPGQGFYEQF
TRBV5-4 | ASSLDSATNEKLF
TRBV11-2 | ASSLVPDRRSTEAF
TRBV5-1 | ASSPSGP
TRBV30 | AWSPNPYEQY
TRBV7-9 | ASSLAAGSYEQY
TRBV28 | ASSFALAVTYEQY
TRBV6-1 | ASSEMGGRGETQY
TRBV6-5 | ASSYSSGQNYGYT
TRBV10-2 | ASRSLSGTQY
TRBV5-6 | ASSYLQGGLATQY
TRBV4-3 | ASSRTSGSDTQY
TRBV27 | ASSLTSGGTYEQY
TRBV6-5 | ASSYSSAGNTIY
TRBV15 | ATSSLTGATEAF
TRBV7-2 | ASSANSNQPQH
TRBV11-3 | ASSLGGDRGGDTQY
TRBV7-3 | ASSGRVPGANVLT
TRBV28 | ASRPGQGSDTQY
TRBV7-2 | ASSLAPAGGGYEQY
TRBV5-6 | ASSRLQMGDTQY
TRBV11-3 | ASSLGGVAGPYEQY
TRBV11-3 | ASSLTFGGTPYEQY
TRBV13 | ASSLTDEQY
TRBV5-6 | ASSLTRDSETQY
TRBV30 | AWSVDRGRIVQY
TRBV5-1 | ASSPYRGHSIDEQF
TRBV5-4 | ASSLVGFGELF
TRBV11-2 | ASSFTLGNTIY